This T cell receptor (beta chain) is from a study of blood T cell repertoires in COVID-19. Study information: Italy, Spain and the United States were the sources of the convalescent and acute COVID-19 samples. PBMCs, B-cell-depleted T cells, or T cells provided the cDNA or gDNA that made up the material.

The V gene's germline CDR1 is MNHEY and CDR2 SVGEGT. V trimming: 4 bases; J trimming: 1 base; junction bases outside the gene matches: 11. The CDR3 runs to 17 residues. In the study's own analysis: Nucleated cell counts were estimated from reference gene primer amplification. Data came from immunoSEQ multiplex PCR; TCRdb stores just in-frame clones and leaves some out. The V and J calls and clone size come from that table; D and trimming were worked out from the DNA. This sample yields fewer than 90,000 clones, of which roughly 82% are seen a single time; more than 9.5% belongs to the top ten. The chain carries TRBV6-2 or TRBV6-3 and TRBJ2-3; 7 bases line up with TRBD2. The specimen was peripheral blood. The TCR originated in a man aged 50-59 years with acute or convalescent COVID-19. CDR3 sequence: CASSSPGGWSRTDTQYF. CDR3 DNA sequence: TGTGCCAGCAGTTCGCCGGGAGGTTGGTCCCGCACAGATACGCAGTATTTT.